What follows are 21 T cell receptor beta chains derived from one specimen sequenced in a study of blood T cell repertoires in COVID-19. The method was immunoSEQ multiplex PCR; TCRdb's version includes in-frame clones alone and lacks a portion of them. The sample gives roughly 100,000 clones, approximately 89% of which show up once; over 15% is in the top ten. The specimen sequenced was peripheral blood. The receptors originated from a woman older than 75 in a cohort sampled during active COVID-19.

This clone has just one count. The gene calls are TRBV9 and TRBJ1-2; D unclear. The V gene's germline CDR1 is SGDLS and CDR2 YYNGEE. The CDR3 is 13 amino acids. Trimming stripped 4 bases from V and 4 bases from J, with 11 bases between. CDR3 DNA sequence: TGTGCCAGCAGCCTCCGACAAGGCTATGGCTACACCTTC. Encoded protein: CASSLRQGYGYTF.

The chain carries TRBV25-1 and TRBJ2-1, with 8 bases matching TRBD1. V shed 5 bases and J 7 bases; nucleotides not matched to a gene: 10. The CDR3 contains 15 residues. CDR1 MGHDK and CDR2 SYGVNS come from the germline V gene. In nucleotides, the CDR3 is TGTGCCAGCAGTAAACAAGATACAGGGGGGAATGAGCAGTTCTTC. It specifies CASSKQDTGGNEQFF.

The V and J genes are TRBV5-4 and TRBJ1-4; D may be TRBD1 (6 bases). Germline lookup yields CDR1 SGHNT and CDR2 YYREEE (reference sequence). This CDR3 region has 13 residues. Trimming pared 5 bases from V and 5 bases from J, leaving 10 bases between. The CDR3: CASRTGPNEKLFF. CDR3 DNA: TGTGCCAGCAGGACAGGACCAAATGAAAAACTGTTTTTT.

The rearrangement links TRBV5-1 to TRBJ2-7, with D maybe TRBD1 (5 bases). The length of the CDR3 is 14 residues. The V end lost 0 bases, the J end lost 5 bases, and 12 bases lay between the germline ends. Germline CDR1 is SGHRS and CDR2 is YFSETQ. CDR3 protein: CASSLGVDRDEQYF. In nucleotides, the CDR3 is TGCGCCAGCAGCTTGGGTGTTGACAGAGACGAGCAGTACTTC.

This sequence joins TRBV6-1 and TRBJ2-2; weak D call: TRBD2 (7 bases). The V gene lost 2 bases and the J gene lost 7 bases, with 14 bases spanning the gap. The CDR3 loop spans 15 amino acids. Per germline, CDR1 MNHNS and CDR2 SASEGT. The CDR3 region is CASSESVGGGGELFF. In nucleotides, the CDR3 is TGTGCCAGCAGTGAATCTGTAGGGGGGGGCGGGGAGCTGTTTTTT.

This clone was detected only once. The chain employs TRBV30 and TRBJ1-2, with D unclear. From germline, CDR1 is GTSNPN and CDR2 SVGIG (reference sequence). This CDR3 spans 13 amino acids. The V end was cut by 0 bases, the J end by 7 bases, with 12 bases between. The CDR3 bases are TGTGCCTGGAGTGTAATGGCGGCAACTGGCTACACCTTC. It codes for CAWSVMAATGYTF.

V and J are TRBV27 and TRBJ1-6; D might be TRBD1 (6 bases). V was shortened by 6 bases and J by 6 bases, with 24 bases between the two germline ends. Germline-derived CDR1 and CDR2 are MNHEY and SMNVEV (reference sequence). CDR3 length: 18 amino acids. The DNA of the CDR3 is TGTGCCAGCAGGTCATACCCGGGACACAGGCTCCCTAATTCACCCCTCCACTTT. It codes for CASRSYPGHRLPNSPLHF.

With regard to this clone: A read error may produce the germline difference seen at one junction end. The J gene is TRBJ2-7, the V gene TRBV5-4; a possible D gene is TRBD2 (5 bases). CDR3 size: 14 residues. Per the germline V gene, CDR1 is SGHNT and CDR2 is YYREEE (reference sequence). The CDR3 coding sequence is TGTGCCAGCAGCTTCCGCGGAGGCTCCAACGAGCAGTACTTC. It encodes CASSFRGGSNEQYF.

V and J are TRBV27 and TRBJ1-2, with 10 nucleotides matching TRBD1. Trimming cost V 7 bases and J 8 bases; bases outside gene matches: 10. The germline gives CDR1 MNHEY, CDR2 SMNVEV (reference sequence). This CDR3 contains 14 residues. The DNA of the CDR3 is TGTGCCAGCACACTCCGACAGGGGGCGAGGGGCTACACCTTC. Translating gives CASTLRQGARGYTF.

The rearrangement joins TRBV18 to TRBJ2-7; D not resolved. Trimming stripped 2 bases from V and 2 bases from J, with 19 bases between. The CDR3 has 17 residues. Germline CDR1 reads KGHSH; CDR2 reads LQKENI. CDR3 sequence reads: CASSPASVLPSTYEQYF. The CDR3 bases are TGTGCCAGCTCACCAGCCTCGGTTCTACCGTCGACCTACGAGCAGTACTTC.

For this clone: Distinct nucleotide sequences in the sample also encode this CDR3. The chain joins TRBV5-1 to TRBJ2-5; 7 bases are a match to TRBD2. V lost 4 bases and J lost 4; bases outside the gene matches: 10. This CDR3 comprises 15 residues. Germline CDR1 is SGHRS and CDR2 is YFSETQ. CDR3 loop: CASSQAGSGGETQYF. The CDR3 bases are TGCGCCAGCAGCCAAGCGGGGTCCGGGGGAGAGACCCAGTACTTC.

The CDR3 spells CASPDSNQPQHF. Written as DNA, the CDR3 is TGTGCCAGTCCAGATAGCAATCAGCCCCAGCATTTT. The chain has TRBV28 and TRBJ1-5; no firm D call. Between the trimmed V and J ends, which lost 9 bases and 0 bases, there was a span of 6 bases. The germline V gene encodes CDR1 MDHEN and CDR2 SYDVKM. This CDR3 has 12 amino acids.

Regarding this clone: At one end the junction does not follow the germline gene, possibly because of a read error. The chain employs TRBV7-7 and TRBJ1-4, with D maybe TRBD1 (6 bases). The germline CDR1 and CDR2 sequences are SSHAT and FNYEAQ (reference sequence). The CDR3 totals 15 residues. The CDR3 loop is CASSPIPQGVEKLFF. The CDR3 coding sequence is TGTGCTAGCAGCCCCATCCCACAGGGCGTGGAAAAACTGTTTTTT.

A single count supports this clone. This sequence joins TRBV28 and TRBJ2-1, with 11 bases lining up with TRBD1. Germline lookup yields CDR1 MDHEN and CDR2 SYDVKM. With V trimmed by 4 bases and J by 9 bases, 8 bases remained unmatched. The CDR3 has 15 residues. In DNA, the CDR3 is TGTGCCAGCAGTTCTAGGGACAGGGGGAGTGGTGAGCAGTTCTTC. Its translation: CASSSRDRGSGEQFF.

The CDR3 coding sequence is TGTGCCAGCAGGACGACAGGTACTAATGAAAAACTGTTTTTT. The encoded protein is CASRTTGTNEKLFF. This sequence joins TRBV6-5 and TRBJ1-4; a possible D gene is TRBD1 (6 bases). Between the trimmed V and J ends, which lost 6 bases and 2 bases, there was a span of 10 bases. This CDR3 contains 14 residues. Germline values: CDR1 MNHEY, CDR2 SVGAGI.

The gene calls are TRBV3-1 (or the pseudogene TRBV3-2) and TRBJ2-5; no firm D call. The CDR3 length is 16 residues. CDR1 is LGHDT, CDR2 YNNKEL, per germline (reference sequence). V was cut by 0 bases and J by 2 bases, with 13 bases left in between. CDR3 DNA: TGTGCCAGCAGCCAAGAGAAGCATACCCTGCAAGAGACCCAGTACTTC. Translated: CASSQEKHTLQETQYF.

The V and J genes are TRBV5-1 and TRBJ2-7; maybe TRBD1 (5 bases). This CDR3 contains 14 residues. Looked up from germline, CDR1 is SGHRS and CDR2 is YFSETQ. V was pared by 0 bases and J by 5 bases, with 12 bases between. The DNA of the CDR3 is TGCGCCAGCAGCTTGGAGGCTGGGGCCCACGAGCAGTACTTC. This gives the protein CASSLEAGAHEQYF.

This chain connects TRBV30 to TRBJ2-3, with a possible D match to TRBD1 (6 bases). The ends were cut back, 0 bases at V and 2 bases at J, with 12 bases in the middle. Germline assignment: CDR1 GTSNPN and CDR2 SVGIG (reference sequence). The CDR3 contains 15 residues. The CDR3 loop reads CAWSVLGAFTDTQYF. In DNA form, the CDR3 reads TGTGCCTGGAGTGTACTGGGGGCGTTCACAGATACGCAGTATTTT.

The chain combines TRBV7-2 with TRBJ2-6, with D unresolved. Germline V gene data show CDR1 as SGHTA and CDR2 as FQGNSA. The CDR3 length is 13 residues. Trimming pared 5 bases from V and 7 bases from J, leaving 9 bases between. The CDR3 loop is CASSTYSANVLTF. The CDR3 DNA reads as TGTGCCAGCAGCACCTATTCAGCCAACGTCCTGACTTTC.

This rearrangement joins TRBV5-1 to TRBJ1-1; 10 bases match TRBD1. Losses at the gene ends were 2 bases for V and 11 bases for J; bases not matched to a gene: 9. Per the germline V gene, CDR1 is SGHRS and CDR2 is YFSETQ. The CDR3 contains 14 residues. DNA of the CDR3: TGCGCCAGCAGCTTCGGGACAGGGGACTATGGGGCTTTCTTT. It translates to CASSFGTGDYGAFF.

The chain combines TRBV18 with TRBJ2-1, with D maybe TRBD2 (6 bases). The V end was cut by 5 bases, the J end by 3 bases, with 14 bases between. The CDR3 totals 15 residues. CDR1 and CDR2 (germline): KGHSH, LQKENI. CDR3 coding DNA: TGTGCCAGCTCAGGCGGGGCTGTCAGCTACAATGAGCAGTTCTTC. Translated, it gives CASSGGAVSYNEQFF.